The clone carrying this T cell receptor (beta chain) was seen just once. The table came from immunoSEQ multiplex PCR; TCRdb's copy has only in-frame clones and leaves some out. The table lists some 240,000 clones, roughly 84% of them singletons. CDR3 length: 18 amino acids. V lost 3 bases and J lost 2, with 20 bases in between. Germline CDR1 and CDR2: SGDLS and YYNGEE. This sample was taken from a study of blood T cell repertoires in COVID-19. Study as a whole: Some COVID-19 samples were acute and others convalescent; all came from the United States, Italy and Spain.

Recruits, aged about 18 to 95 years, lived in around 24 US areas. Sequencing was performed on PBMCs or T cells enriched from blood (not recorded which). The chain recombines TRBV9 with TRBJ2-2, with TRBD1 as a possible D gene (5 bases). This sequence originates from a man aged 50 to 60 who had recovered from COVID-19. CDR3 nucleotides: TGTGCCAGCAGCGCCAAAATACGGACATTAGAAAACACCGGGGAGCTGTTTTTT. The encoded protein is CASSAKIRTLENTGELFF.